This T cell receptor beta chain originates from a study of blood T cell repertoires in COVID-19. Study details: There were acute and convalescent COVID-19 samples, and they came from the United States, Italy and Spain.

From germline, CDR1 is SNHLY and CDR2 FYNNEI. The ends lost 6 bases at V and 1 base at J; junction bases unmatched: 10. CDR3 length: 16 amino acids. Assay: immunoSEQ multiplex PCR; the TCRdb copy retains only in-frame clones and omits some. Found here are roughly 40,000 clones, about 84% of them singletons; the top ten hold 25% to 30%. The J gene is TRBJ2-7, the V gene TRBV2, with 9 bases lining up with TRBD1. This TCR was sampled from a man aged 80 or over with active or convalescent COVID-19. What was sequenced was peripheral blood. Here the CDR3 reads CASRVGQGVRSYEQYF. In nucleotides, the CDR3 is TGTGCCAGCAGGGTGGGACAGGGTGTTAGATCCTACGAGCAGTACTTC.